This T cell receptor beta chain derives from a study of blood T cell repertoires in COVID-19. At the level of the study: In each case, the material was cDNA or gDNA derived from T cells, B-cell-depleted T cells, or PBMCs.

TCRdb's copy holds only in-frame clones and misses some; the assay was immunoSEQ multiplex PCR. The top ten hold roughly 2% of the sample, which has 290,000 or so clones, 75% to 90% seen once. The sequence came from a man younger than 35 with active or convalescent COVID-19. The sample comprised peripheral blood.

CDR3 in DNA: TGTGCCAGCAGTCAACATCAGGGGCCTTCCAGGGTCTATGGCTACACCTTC. Translated, it gives CASSQHQGPSRVYGYTF. The rearrangement links TRBV6-6 to TRBJ1-2, with D possibly being TRBD1 (6 bases). This CDR3 spans 17 amino acids. The germline CDR1 and CDR2 sequences are MNHNY and SVGAGI (reference sequence). The germline V and J ends were trimmed by 5 bases and 4 bases, with 23 bases remaining between them.